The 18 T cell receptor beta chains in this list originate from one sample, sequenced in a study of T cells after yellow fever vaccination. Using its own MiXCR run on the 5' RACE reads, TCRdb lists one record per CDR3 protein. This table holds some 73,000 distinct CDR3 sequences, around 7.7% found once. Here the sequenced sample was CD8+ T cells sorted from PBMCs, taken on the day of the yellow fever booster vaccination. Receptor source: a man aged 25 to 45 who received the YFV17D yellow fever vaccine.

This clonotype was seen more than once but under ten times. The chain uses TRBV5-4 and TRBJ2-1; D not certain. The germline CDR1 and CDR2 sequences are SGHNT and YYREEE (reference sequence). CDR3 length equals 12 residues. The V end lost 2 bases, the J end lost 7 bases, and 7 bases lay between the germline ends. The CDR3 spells CASSFATNEQFF. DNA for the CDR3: TGTGCCAGCAGCTTTGCTACGAATGAGCAGTTCTTC.

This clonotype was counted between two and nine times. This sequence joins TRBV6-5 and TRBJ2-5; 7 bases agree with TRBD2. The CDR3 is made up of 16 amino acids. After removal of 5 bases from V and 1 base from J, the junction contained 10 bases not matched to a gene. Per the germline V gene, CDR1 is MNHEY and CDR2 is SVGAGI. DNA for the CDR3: TGTGCCAGCAGTCTTCCTAGGGACTACCTCCAAGAGACCCAGTACTTC. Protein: CASSLPRDYLQETQYF.

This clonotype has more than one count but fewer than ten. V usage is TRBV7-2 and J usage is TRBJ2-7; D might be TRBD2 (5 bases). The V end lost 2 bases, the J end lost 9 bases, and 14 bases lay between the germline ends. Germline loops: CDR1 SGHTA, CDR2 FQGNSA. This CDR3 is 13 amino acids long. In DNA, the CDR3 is TGTGCCAGCAGCTTACCTAGCTCCCTAGGGCAGTACTTC. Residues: CASSLPSSLGQYF.

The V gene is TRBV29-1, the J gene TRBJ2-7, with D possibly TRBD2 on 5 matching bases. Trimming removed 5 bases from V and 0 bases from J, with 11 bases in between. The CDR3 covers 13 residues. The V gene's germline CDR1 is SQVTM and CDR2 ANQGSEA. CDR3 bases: TGCAGCGTTCGTGGACGGGGCTCCTACGAGCAGTACTTC. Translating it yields CSVRGRGSYEQYF.

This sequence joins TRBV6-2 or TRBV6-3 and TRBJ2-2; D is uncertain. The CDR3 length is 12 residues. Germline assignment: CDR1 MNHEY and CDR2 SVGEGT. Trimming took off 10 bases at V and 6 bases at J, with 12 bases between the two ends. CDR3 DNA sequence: TGTGCCATCTGGGCGGTTTCCGGGGAGCTGTTTTTT. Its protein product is CAIWAVSGELFF.

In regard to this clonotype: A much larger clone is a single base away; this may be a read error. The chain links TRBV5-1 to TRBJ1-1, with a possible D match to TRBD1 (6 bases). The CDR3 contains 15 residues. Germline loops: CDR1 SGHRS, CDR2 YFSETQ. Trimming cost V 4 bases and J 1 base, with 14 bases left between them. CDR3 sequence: CASSIYRVWNTEAFF. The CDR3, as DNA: TGCGCCAGCAGCATCTACAGGGTATGGAACACTGAAGCTTTCTTT.

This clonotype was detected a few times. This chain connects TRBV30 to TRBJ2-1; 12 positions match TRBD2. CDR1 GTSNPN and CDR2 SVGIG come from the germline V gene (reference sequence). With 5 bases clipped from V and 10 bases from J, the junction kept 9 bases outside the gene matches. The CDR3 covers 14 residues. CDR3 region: CAWHQGLAGSEQFF. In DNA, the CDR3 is TGTGCCTGGCACCAGGGACTAGCGGGCTCAGAGCAGTTCTTC.

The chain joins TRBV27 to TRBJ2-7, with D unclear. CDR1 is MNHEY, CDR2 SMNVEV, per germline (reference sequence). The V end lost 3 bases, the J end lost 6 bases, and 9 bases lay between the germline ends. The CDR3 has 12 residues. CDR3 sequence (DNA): TGTGCCAGCAGTTTCCTCATTGGCGAGCAGTACTTC. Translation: CASSFLIGEQYF.

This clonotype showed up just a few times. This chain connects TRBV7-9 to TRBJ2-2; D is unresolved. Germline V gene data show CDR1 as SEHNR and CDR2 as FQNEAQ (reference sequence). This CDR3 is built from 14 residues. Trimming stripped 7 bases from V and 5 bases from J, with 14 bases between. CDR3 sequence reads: CASITLSETGELFF. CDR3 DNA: TGTGCCAGCATTACCCTGTCGGAGACCGGGGAGCTGTTTTTT.

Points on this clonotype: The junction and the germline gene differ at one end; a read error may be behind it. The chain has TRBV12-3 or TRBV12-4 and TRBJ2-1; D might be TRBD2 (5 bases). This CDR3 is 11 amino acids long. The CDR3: CASSSNGLQVF. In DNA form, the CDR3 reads TGTGCCAGCAGTTCTAACGGACTCCAAGTATTC.

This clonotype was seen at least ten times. The CDR3 sequence: CASSLSIGRTLEQYF. The CDR3 DNA sequence: TGTGCCAGCAGTTTATCGATAGGCCGAACCCTCGAGCAGTACTTC. This rearrangement joins TRBV27 to TRBJ2-7; D ambiguous. The CDR3 has 15 amino acids. Germline CDR1 is MNHEY and CDR2 is SMNVEV (reference sequence). V was cut by 0 bases and J by 6 bases, with 15 bases left in between.

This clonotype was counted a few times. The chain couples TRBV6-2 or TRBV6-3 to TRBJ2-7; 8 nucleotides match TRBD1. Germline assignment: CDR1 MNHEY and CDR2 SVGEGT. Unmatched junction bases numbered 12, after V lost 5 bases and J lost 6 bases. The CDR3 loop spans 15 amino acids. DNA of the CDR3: TGTGCCAGCAGTGGCCTGAGCAGGGGGCTTGGCGAGCAGTACTTC. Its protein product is CASSGLSRGLGEQYF.

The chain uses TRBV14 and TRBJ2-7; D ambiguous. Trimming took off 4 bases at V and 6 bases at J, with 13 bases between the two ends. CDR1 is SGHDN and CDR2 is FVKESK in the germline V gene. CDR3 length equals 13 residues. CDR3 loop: CASSLASVREQYF. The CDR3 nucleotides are TGTGCCAGCAGCCTCGCATCCGTCCGCGAGCAGTACTTC.

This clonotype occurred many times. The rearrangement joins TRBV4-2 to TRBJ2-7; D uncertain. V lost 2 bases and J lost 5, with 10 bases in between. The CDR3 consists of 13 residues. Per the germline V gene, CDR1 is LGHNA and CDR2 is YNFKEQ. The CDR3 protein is CASSQQDFHEQYF. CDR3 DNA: TGTGCCAGCAGCCAACAAGACTTTCACGAGCAGTACTTC.

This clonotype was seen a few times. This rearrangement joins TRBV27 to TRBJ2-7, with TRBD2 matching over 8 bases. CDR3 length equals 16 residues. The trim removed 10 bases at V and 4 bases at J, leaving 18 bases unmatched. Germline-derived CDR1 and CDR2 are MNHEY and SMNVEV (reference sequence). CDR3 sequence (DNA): TGTGCCACCCACCCGGGGACGGGAGGGCCAAGGTACGAGCAGTACTTC. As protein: CATHPGTGGPRYEQYF.

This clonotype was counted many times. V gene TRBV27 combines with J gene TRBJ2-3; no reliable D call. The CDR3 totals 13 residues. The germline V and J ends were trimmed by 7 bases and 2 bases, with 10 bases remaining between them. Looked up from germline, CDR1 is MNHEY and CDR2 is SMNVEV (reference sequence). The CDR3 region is CASTTETTDTQYF. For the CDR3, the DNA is TGTGCCAGCACAACGGAGACCACAGATACGCAGTATTTT.

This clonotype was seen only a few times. The CDR3 spells CSANLRDKNIQYF. CDR3 DNA sequence: TGCAGTGCTAATTTGCGGGACAAAAACATTCAGTACTTC. The gene calls are TRBV20-1 and TRBJ2-4, with a weak D call TRBD2 (6 bases). V was pared by 4 bases and J by 3 bases, with 10 bases between. The germline CDR1 and CDR2 sequences are DFQATT and SNEGSKA (reference sequence). This CDR3 spans 13 amino acids.

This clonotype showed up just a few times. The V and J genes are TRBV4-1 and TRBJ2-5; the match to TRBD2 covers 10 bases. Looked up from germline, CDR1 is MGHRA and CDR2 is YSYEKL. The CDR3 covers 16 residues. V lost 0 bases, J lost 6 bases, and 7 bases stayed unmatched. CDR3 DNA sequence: TGCGCCAGCAGCCAAGAGGTTCCTAGCGGGAGAAAGACCCAGTACTTC. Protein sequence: CASSQEVPSGRKTQYF.